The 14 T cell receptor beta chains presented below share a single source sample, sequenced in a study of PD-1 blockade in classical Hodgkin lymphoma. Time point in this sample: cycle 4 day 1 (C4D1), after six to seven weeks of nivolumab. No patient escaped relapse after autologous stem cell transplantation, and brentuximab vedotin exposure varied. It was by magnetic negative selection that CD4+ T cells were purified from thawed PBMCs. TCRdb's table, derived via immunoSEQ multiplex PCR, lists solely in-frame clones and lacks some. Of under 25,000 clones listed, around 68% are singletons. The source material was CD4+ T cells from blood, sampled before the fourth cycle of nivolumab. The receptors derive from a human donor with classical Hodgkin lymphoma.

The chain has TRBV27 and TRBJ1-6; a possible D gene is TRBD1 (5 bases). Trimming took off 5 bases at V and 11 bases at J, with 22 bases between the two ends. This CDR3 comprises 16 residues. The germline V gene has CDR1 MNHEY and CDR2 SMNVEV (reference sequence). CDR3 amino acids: CASSTQWRDGKTPLHF. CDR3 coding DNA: TGTGCCAGCAGTACCCAGTGGAGGGACGGTAAGACACCCCTCCACTTT.

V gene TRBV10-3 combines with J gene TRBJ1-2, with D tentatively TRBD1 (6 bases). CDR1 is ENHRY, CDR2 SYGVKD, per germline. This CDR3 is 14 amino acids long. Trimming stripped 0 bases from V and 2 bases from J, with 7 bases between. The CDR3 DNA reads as TGTGCCATCAGTGAGTCCACAGGGAACTATGGCTACACCTTC. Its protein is CAISESTGNYGYTF.

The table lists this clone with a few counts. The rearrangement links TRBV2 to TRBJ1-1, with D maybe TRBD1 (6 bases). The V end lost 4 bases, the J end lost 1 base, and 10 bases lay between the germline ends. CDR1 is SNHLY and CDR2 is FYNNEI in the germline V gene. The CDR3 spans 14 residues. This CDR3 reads CASSVQGQNTEAFF. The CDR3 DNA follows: TGTGCCAGCAGTGTGCAGGGGCAGAACACTGAAGCTTTCTTT. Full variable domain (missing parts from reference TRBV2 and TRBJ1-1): EPEVTQTPSHQVTQMGQEVILRCVPISNHLYFYWYRQILGQKVEFLVSFYNNEISEKSEIFDDQFSVERPDGSNFTLKIRSTKLEDSAMYFCASSVQGQNTEAFFGQGTRLTVV.

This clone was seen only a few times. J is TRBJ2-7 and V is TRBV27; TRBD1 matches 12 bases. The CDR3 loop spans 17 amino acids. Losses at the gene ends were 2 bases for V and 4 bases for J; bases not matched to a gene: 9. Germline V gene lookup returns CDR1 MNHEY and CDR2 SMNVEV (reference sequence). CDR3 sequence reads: CASSLRGQGATGYEQYF. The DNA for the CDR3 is TGTGCCAGCAGTTTACGGGGACAGGGGGCCACTGGTTACGAGCAGTACTTC.

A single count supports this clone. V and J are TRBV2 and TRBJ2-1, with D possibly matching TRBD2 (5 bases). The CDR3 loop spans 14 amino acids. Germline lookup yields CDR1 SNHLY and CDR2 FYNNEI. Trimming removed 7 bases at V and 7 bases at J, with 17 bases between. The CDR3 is CASIFGLLVNEQFF. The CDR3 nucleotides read TGTGCCAGCATTTTTGGACTCCTCGTGAATGAGCAGTTCTTC.

CDR3 sequence: CASSRDRGSGELFF. DNA of the CDR3: TGTGCCAGCAGCCGGGACAGGGGCTCCGGGGAGCTGTTTTTT. V is TRBV5-6 and J is TRBJ2-2, with 10 bases aligning to TRBD1. V was clipped by 4 bases and J by 6 bases; unmatched bases: 3. Germline CDR1 reads SGHDT; CDR2 reads YYEEEE. This CDR3 contains 14 residues.

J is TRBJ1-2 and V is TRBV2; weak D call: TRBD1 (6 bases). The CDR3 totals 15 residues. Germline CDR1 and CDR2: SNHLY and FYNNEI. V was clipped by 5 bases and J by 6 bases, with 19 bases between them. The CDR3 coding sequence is TGTGCCAGCAGTTCAGGACAGCGCCCCATCGATGGCTACACCTTC. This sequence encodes CASSSGQRPIDGYTF. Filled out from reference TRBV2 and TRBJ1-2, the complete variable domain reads EPEVTQTPSHQVTQMGQEVILRCVPISNHLYFYWYRQILGQKVEFLVSFYNNEISEKSEIFDDQFSVERPDGSNFTLKIRSTKLEDSAMYFCASSSGQRPIDGYTFGSGTRLTVV.

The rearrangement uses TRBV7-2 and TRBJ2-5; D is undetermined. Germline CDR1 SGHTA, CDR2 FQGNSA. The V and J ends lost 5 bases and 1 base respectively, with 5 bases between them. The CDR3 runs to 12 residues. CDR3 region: CASSTVQETQYF. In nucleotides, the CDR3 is TGTGCCAGCAGCACAGTCCAAGAGACCCAGTACTTC.

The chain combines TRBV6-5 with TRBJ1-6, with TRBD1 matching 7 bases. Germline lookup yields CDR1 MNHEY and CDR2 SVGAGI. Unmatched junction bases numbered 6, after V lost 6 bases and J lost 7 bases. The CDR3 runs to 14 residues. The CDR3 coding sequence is TGTGCCAGCAGCCGACAGGGCTGGAATTCACCCCTCCACTTT. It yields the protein CASSRQGWNSPLHF.

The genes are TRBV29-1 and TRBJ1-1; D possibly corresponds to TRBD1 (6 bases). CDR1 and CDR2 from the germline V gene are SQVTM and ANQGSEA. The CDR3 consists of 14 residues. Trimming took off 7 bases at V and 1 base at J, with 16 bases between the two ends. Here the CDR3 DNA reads TGCAGCGCCGGGGTCGGGGGGCAGAACACTGAAGCTTTCTTT. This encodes CSAGVGGQNTEAFF.

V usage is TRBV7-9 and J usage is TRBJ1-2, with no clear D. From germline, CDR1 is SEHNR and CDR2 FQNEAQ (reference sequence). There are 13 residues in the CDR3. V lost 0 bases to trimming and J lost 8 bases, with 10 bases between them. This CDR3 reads CASSLAEPQGYTF. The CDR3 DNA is TGTGCCAGCAGCTTAGCCGAACCCCAAGGCTACACCTTC.

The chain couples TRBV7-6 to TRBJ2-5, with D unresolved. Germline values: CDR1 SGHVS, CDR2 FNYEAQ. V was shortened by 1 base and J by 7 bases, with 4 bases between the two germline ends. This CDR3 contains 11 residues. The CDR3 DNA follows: TGTGCCAGCAGCTTAGTGAGGACCCAGTACTTC. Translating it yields CASSLVRTQYF. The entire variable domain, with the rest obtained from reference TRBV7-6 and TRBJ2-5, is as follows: GAGVSQSPRYKVTKRGQDVALRCDPISGHVSLYWYRQALGQGPEFLTYFNYEAQQDKSGLPNDRFSAERPEGSISTLTIQRTEQRDSAMYRCASSLVRTQYFGPGTRLLVL.

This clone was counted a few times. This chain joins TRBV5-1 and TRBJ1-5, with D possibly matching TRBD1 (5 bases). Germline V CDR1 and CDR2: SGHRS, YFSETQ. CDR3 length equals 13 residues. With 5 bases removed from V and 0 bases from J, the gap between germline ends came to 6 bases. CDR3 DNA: TGCGCCAGCAGTCAGGGTAGCAATCAGCCCCAGCATTTT. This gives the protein CASSQGSNQPQHF.

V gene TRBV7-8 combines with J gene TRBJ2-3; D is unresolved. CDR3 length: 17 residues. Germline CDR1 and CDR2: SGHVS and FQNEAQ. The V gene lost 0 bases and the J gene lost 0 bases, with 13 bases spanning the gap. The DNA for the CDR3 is TGTGCCAGCAGCTTAGCGGTACCTCGGCAGAGCACAGATACGCAGTATTTT. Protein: CASSLAVPRQSTDTQYF.